Included here is one TCR beta chain sequence, with context. The antigen is not known. Trimming stripped 4 bases from V and 6 bases from J, with 17 bases between. CDR3 size: 15 residues. Germline V gene data show CDR1 as LNHDA and CDR2 as SQIVND (reference sequence). After template switching added a universal primer site, the resulting cDNA carried unique molecular identifiers. TCRdb used MiXCR to reprocess the 5' RACE reads, holding one entry per CDR3 protein. The repertoire includes approximately 670,000 distinct CDR3 sequences, roughly 6.2% of them detected once, and approximately 1.6% sits in the top ten. The data are from a study of identical twins. Findings and caveats of the study: Cross-sectional statistics, not tracking of the same donors, supported the conclusions.

The sample consisted of naive T cells sorted from blood. J is TRBJ2-3 and V is TRBV19; D possibly matches TRBD1 or TRBD2 (6 bases each). The source is a man between 18 and 35 years old in good health. The CDR3 DNA is TGTGCCAGTAGTAAGGGGGGTCTCTCCCTGGATACGCAGTATTTT. Translating it yields CASSKGGLSLDTQYF.